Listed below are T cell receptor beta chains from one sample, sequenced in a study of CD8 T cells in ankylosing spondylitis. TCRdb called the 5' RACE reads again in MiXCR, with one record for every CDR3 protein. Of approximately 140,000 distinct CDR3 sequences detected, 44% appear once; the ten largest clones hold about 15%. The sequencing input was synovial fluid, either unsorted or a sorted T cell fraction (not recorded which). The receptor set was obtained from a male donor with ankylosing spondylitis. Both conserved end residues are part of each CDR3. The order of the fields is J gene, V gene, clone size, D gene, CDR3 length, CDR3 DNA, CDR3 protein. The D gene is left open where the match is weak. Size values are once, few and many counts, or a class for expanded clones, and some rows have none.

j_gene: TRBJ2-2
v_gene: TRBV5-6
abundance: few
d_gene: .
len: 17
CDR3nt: TGTGCCAGCAGCTTGTCGGCAGGCACGTCGAACACCGGGGAGCTGTTTTTT
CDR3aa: CASSLSAGTSNTGELFF

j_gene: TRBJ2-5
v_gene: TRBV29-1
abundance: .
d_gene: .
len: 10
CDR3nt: TGCAGCGTTGAATGGGAGACCCAGTACTTC
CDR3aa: CSVEWETQYF

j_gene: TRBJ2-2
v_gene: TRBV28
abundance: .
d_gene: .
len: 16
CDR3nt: TGTGCCAGCAGTTCTGGACAATCCTTTCTTTCCGGGGAGCTGTTTTTT
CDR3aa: CASSSGQSFLSGELFF

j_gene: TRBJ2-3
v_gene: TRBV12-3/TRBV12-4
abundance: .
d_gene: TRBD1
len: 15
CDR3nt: TGTGCCAGCAGTTTAGGGACAGGGCACACAGATACGCAGTATTTT
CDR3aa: CASSLGTGHTDTQYF

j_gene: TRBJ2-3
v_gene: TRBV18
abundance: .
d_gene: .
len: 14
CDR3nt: TGTGCCAGCTCACCGGTTTCTAGCACAGATACGCAGTATTTT
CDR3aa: CASSPVSSTDTQYF

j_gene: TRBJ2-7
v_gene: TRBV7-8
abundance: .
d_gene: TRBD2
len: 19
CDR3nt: TGTGCCAGCAGCTTAGGGAATTTATATCTAGCGGGAGATCCCCCCGAGCAGTACTTC
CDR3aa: CASSLGNLYLAGDPPEQYF

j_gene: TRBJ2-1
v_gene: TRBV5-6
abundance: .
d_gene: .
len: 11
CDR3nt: TGTGCCAGCAGCAGGGTCAATGAGCAGTTCTTC
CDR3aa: CASSRVNEQFF

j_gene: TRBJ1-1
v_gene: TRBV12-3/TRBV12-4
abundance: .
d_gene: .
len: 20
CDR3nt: TGTGCCAGCAGTTTAGCGCTTTCTAGGCCGGTCTTTTTCCCAGGCGAGGAAGCTTTCTTT
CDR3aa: CASSLALSRPVFFPGEEAFF

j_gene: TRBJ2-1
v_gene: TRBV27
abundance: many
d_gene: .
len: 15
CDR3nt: TGTGCCAGCAGCACGCTATTAGGGGGGGGCGTAGAGCAGTTCTTC
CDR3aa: CASSTLLGGGVEQFF

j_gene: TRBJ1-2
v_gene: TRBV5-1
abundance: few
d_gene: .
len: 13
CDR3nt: TGCGCCAGCAGCTTGGCGGGGGTTTATGGCTACACCTTC
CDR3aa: CASSLAGVYGYTF

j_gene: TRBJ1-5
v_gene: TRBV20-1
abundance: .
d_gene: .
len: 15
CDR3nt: TGCAGTGCTAGAGCCGACAGGTTGAAGAATCAGCCCCAGCATTTT
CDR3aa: CSARADRLKNQPQHF

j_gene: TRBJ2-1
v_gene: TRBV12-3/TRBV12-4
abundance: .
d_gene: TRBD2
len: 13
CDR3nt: TGTGCCAGCTTAGCGGGATTGAGAAATGAGCAGTTCTTC
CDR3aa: CASLAGLRNEQFF

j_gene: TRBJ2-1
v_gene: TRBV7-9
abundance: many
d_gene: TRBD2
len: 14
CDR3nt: TGTGCCAGCACGGGGGGGGCGGGGTACAATGAGCAGTTCTTC
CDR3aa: CASTGGAGYNEQFF

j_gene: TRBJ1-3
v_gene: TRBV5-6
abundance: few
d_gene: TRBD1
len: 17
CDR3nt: TGTGCCAGCAGCGCCCTGGGCAGGGGGTACTCTGGAAACACCATATATTTT
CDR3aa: CASSALGRGYSGNTIYF

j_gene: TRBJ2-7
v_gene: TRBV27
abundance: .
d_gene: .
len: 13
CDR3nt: TGTGCCAGCAGTCCCGGGACGGATTACGAGCAGTACTTC
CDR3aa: CASSPGTDYEQYF

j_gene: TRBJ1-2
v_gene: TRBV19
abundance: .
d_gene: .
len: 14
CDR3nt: TGTGCCAGTAGTATTGTCGACAGTAACTATGGCTACACCTTC
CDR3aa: CASSIVDSNYGYTF

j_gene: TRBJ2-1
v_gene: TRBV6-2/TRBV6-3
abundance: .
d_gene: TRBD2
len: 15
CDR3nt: TGTGCCAGCAGTTACCCCGCGGCTAGCGGGATTGAGCAGTTCTTC
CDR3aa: CASSYPAASGIEQFF

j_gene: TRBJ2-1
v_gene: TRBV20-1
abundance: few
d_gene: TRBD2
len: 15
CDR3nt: TGCAGTGCTAGAGATGGCGGGAGGGCCTCCCCTGAGCAGTTCTTC
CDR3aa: CSARDGGRASPEQFF

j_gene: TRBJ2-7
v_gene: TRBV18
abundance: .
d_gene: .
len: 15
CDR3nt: TGTGCCAGCTCACCACGGCAGGGAAGTATCTACGAGCAGTACTTC
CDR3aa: CASSPRQGSIYEQYF

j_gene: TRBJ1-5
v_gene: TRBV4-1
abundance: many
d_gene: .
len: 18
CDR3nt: TGCGCCAGCAGCCAAGGGCCCTCTACGCTCAATAGCAATCAGCCCCAGCATTTT
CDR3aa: CASSQGPSTLNSNQPQHF

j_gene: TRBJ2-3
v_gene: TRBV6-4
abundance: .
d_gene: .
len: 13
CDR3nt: TGTGCCAGCAGTTCTGGGCCAGAAGATACGCAGTATTTT
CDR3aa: CASSSGPEDTQYF

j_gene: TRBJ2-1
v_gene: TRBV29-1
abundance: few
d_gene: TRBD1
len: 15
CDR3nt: TGCAGCGTCTCGGATGGACAGGGGAGGGGCAATGAGCAGTTCTTC
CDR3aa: CSVSDGQGRGNEQFF

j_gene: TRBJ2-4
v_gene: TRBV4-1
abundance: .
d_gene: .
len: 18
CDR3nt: TGCGCCAGCAGCCTCACCGGGACCAGGCCCGGGGCCAAAAACATTCAGTACTTC
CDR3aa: CASSLTGTRPGAKNIQYF

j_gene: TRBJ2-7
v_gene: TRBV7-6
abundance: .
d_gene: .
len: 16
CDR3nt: TGTGCCAGCAGCTCCGACGGGGGAAGGCCTCCTTACGAGCAGTACTTC
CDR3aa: CASSSDGGRPPYEQYF

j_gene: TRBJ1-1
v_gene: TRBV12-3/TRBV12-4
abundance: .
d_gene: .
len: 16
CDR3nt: TGTGCCAGCAGAACTTATACGGACTGGGCGTGGACTGAAGCTTTCTTT
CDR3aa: CASRTYTDWAWTEAFF

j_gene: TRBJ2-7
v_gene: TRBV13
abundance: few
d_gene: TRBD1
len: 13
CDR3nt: TGTGCCAGCAGCCTCCGGGACAGAAACGAGCAGTACTTC
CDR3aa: CASSLRDRNEQYF

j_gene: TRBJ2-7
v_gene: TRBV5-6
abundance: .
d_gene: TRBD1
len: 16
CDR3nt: TGTGCCAGCAGCTCCCTGGACAGGGGCATCTCCTACGAGCAGTACTTC
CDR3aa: CASSSLDRGISYEQYF

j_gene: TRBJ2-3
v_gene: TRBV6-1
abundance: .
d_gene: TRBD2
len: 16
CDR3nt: TGTGCCAGCAGAAGAACCGGGACTAGCGAGACAGATACGCAGTATTTT
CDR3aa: CASRRTGTSETDTQYF

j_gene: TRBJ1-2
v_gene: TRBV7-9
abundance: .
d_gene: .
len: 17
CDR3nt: TGTGCCAGCAGCTTAGGTGCCCCCCTCTCGAAGAACTATGGCTACACCTTC
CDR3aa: CASSLGAPLSKNYGYTF

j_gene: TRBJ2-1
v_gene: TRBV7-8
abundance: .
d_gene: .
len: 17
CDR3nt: TGTGCCAGCAGCTTAGGGGCCACAGGGACCCCATCCAATGAGCAGTTCTTC
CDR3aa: CASSLGATGTPSNEQFF

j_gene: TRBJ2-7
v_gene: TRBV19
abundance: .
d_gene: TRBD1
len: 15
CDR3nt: TGTGCCAGTAGTATCTGGACAGGGGCGGGATACGAGCAGTACTTC
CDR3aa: CASSIWTGAGYEQYF

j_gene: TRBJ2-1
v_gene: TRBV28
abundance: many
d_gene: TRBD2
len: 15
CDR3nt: TGTGCCAGCAGTCTGGGACTAGCGGATTACAATGAGCAGTTCTTC
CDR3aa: CASSLGLADYNEQFF

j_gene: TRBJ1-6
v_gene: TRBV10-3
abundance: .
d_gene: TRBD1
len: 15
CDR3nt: TGTGCCATCACCAGGGGGAGGTCCTATAATTCACCCCTCCACTTT
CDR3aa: CAITRGRSYNSPLHF

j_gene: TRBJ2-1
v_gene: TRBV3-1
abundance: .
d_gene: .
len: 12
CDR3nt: TGTGCCAGCAGCCAGCGGGGTTATGAGCAGTTCTTC
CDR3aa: CASSQRGYEQFF

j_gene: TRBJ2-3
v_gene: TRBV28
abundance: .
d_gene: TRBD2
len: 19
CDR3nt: TGTGCCAGCAGTCCGACCTCCCTGGGACTAGCGGGATGGACAGATACGCAGTATTTT
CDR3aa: CASSPTSLGLAGWTDTQYF

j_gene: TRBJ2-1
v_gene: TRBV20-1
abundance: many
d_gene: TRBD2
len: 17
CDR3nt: TGCAGTGCTACCTCCATTCCTAGCGGGGGGGGGTACAATGAGCAGTTCTTC
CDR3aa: CSATSIPSGGGYNEQFF

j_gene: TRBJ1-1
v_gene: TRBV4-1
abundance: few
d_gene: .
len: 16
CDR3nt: TGCGCCAGCAGCCAATATTTCCGAAATAGGAACACTGAAGCTTTCTTT
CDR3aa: CASSQYFRNRNTEAFF

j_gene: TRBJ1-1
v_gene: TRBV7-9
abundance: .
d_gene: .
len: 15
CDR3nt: TGTGCCAGCAGCTCGAGGGAGGGGTTGGGCACTGAAGCTTTCTTT
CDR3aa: CASSSREGLGTEAFF

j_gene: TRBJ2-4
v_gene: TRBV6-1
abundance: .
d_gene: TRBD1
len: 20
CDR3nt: TGTGCCAGCAGTCAAAAAAACCCGTATTGGGACAGGGAAGCCAAAAACATTCAGTACTTC
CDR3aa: CASSQKNPYWDREAKNIQYF

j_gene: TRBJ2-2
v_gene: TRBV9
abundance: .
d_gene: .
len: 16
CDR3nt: TGTGCCAGCAGCGTAGTAGGGACTCTAAAGCGAGGGGAGCTGTTTTTT
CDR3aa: CASSVVGTLKRGELFF

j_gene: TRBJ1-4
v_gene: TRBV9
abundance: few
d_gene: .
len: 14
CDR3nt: TGTGCCAGCAGCTCCGGGGGGGGGCATGAAAAACTGTTTTTT
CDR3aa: CASSSGGGHEKLFF

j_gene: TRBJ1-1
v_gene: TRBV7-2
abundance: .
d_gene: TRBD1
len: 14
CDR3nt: TGTGCCAGCAGCCCAACAGGGGGCGACGCTGAAGCTTTCTTT
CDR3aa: CASSPTGGDAEAFF

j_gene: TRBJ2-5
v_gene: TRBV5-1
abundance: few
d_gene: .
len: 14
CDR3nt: TGCGCCAGCAGCCAGGGCCCGTGGGGGGAGACCCAGTACTTC
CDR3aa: CASSQGPWGETQYF